A selection of T cell receptor beta chains follows, all from one sample in a study of T-cell reconstitution after alpha-beta-depleted transplantation in children. TCRdb re-derived calls from the PCR reads in MiXCR, one entry per CDR3 protein. The repertoire holds 500,000 to 650,000 distinct CDR3 sequences, roughly 13% seen once, with about 2.2% in the top ten. Here the sequenced sample was PBMCs, mostly from graft donor cells, taken 360 days after TCRalphabeta/CD19-depleted stem cell transplant. These receptors were obtained from a male patient younger than 18 who had a stem cell transplant for acute myeloid leukemia, so the T cells may come from the graft donor. The CDR3 runs from the conserved cysteine through the conserved F or W. The order of the fields is J gene, clone size, D gene, V gene, CDR3 protein, CDR3 DNA. The D gene is left open where the match is weak. Size values are once, few and many counts, or a class for expanded clones, and some rows have none.

j_gene: TRBJ1-2
abundance: .
d_gene: TRBD1
v_gene: TRBV29-1
CDR3aa: CSVRDRSLLRYGYTF
CDR3nt: TGCAGCGTGCGGGACAGATCTTTACTTCGCTATGGCTACACCTTC

j_gene: TRBJ1-4
abundance: many
d_gene: .
v_gene: TRBV12-3/TRBV12-4
CDR3aa: CASRVDLENEKLFF
CDR3nt: TGTGCCAGCAGGGTAGACCTAGAAAATGAAAAACTGTTTTTT

j_gene: TRBJ2-2
abundance: few
d_gene: .
v_gene: TRBV6-2/TRBV6-3
CDR3aa: CASSSTRRDTGELFF
CDR3nt: TGTGCCAGCAGTTCGACTAGACGGGACACCGGGGAGCTGTTTTTT

j_gene: TRBJ1-1
abundance: .
d_gene: .
v_gene: TRBV28
CDR3aa: CASINGGLATEAFF
CDR3nt: TGTGCCAGCATCAACGGGGGGTTGGCCACTGAAGCTTTCTTT

j_gene: TRBJ2-5
abundance: .
d_gene: .
v_gene: TRBV30
CDR3aa: CAWLDRETQYF
CDR3nt: TGTGCCTGGCTAGATAGAGAGACCCAGTACTTC

j_gene: TRBJ2-5
abundance: many
d_gene: .
v_gene: TRBV7-8
CDR3aa: CASSLARYQETQYF
CDR3nt: TGTGCCAGCAGCTTAGCGAGGTACCAAGAGACCCAGTACTTC

j_gene: TRBJ2-7
abundance: .
d_gene: .
v_gene: TRBV6-1
CDR3aa: CASSTGGVRDEQYF
CDR3nt: TGTGCCAGCAGTACGGGGGGCGTTCGGGACGAGCAGTACTTC

j_gene: TRBJ2-3
abundance: .
d_gene: .
v_gene: TRBV10-3
CDR3aa: CAARDTSTDTQYF
CDR3nt: TGTGCCGCAAGGGACACCAGCACAGATACGCAGTATTTT

j_gene: TRBJ2-1
abundance: many
d_gene: .
v_gene: TRBV6-1
CDR3aa: CASSGWLGLGEQFF
CDR3nt: TGTGCCAGCAGTGGATGGTTAGGCCTGGGGGAGCAGTTCTTC

j_gene: TRBJ2-3
abundance: few
d_gene: .
v_gene: TRBV12-3/TRBV12-4
CDR3aa: CASSLSLPTDTQYF
CDR3nt: TGTGCCAGCAGTTTATCGCTACCCACAGATACGCAGTATTTT

j_gene: TRBJ2-4
abundance: .
d_gene: .
v_gene: TRBV14
CDR3aa: CASSQDRQGVGKNIQYF
CDR3nt: TGTGCCAGCAGCCAAGATCGCCAGGGCGTCGGCAAAAACATTCAGTACTTC